These T cell receptor beta chains were read from a single sample in a study of blood T cell repertoires in COVID-19. Repertoires were generated with immunoSEQ multiplex PCR, while TCRdb's copy carries only in-frame clones and drops some. The table lists hundreds of thousands of clones, approximately 90% of them singletons, with 0.7% to 0.85% in the top ten. Sequencing was carried out using peripheral blood. These receptors all come from a man aged 55 to 70 with COVID-19, enrolled during active disease. CDR3s include the opening cysteine and the closing phenylalanine or tryptophan. A D gene is named only where the DNA matches it firmly. The listing skips clone size in some rows; elsewhere it reads once, few, many or a size class.

D,V,J,size,CDR3,DNA
.,TRBV28,TRBJ2-1,.,CASSSPRTPYNEQFF,TGTGCCAGCAGTTCCCCCCGGACACCTTACAATGAGCAGTTCTTC
.,TRBV21-1,TRBJ2-7,.,CASSTPPTWKAYEQYF,TGTGCCAGCAGCACCCCACCCACCTGGAAAGCGTACGAGCAGTACTTC
.,TRBV15,TRBJ2-2,.,CATSGRSNTGELFF,TGTGCCACCAGCGGTCGGTCGAACACCGGGGAGCTGTTTTTT
.,TRBV30,TRBJ2-1,.,CACLGLSADNEQFF,TGTGCCTGTTTGGGGCTTTCCGCCGACAATGAGCAGTTCTTC
.,TRBV28,TRBJ2-7,once,CASSVIRQVEQYF,TGTGCCAGCAGTGTGATTAGGCAGGTCGAGCAGTACTTC
.,TRBV5-4,TRBJ1-1,.,CASSFRRRMNTEAFF,TGTGCCAGCAGCTTCCGACGGAGGATGAACACTGAAGCTTTCTTT
.,TRBV20-1,TRBJ1-1,.,CSARDHRGAFF,TGCAGTGCTAGAGATCATAGGGGAGCTTTCTTT
TRBD1,TRBV4-1,TRBJ2-7,.,CASSPRTGGRYEQYF,TGCGCCAGCAGCCCCAGGACAGGGGGCCGCTACGAGCAGTACTTC
.,TRBV25-1,TRBJ1-1,.,CASSGVRGTEAFF,TGTGCCAGCAGTGGGGTTCGGGGGACTGAAGCTTTCTTT
.,TRBV28,TRBJ1-4,.,CASTDGGAREKLFF,TGTGCCAGCACCGACGGGGGGGCGCGGGAAAAACTGTTTTTT
.,TRBV9,TRBJ2-1,.,CASSVDSSMNEQFF,TGTGCCAGCAGCGTTGACTCTTCGATGAATGAGCAGTTCTTC
.,TRBV14,TRBJ1-6,.,CASSQVGAGSPLHF,TGTGCCAGCAGCCAAGTGGGGGCTGGGTCACCCCTCCACTTT
.,TRBV6-5,TRBJ1-1,.,CASSYIRGRNTEAFF,TGTGCCAGCAGTTACATCCGGGGGAGGAACACTGAAGCTTTCTTT
TRBD2,TRBV19,TRBJ2-1,.,CASSSGLAGGEQFF,TGTGCCAGTAGTTCGGGACTAGCGGGAGGAGAGCAGTTCTTC
TRBD1,TRBV7-3,TRBJ2-1,.,CASSPLPGGRNEQFF,TGTGCCAGCAGCCCTCTCCCAGGGGGCCGAAATGAGCAGTTCTTC
.,TRBV30,TRBJ2-1,.,CACRGTYNEQFF,TGTGCCTGCCGCGGAACCTACAATGAGCAGTTCTTC
TRBD1,TRBV6-5,TRBJ1-2,.,CASRQGQGANYGYTF,TGTGCCAGCAGGCAGGGACAGGGGGCCAACTATGGCTACACCTTC
TRBD2,TRBV27,TRBJ2-3,.,CASSSRLAGGTDTQYF,TGTGCCAGCAGTTCACGGCTAGCGGGAGGCACAGATACGCAGTATTTT
.,TRBV9,TRBJ2-3,.,CASSVGGRTVRGDTQYF,TGTGCCAGCAGCGTAGGAGGGCGGACAGTCAGGGGCGATACGCAGTATTTT
.,TRBV10-2,TRBJ2-1,.,CASTSEQARSTEQFF,TGCGCCAGCACCTCAGAACAGGCCCGATCGACTGAGCAGTTCTTC
TRBD1,TRBV6-5,TRBJ1-1,.,CASSLTGQMNTEAFF,TGTGCCAGCAGTTTGACGGGACAGATGAACACTGAAGCTTTCTTT
.,TRBV28,TRBJ2-2,once,CASRRQRNTGELFF,TGTGCCAGCAGGAGACAGAGGAACACCGGGGAGCTGTTTTTT
TRBD1,TRBV24-1,TRBJ1-5,.,CATNTRDRDCNQPQHF,TGTGCCACCAATACCCGGGACAGGGATTGCAATCAGCCCCAGCATTTT
TRBD2,TRBV4-3,TRBJ2-2,.,CASSLGLAGTGELFF,TGCGCCAGCAGCCTCGGACTAGCGGGGACCGGGGAGCTGTTTTTT
.,TRBV2,TRBJ1-5,.,CASSDLQGAAQPQHF,TGTGCCAGCAGTGACCTACAGGGAGCGGCACAGCCCCAGCATTTT
TRBD1,TRBV11-2,TRBJ2-7,.,CASSLVGTDPYEQYF,TGTGCCAGCAGCTTAGTCGGGACAGACCCCTACGAGCAGTACTTC
TRBD1,TRBV30,TRBJ1-5,.,CAWSVPRDRGSQPQHF,TGTGCCTGGAGTGTACCTAGGGACAGGGGGTCTCAGCCCCAGCATTTT
.,TRBV23-1,TRBJ1-5,.,CASSQPWSRPMHF,TGCGCCAGCAGTCAACCGTGGAGTCGACCAATGCATTTT
TRBD1,TRBV6-5,TRBJ2-2,.,CASSGTGNTGELFF,TGTGCCAGCAGCGGGACAGGGAACACCGGGGAGCTGTTTTTT
.,TRBV6-5,TRBJ1-5,.,CASSYDPVGDQPQHF,TGTGCCAGCAGTTACGACCCCGTAGGGGATCAGCCCCAGCATTTT
TRBD1,TRBV27,TRBJ1-2,.,CASSLGTDYGYTF,TGTGCCAGCAGTTTGGGGACAGACTATGGCTACACCTTC
.,TRBV7-3,TRBJ2-3,once,CASSQQPSSSTDTQYF,TGTGCCAGCAGCCAACAGCCATCTTCTAGCACAGATACGCAGTATTTT
TRBD1,TRBV9,TRBJ1-6,.,CASSGPTGGNSPLHF,TGTGCCAGCAGCGGACCGACAGGGGGTAATTCACCCCTCCACTTT